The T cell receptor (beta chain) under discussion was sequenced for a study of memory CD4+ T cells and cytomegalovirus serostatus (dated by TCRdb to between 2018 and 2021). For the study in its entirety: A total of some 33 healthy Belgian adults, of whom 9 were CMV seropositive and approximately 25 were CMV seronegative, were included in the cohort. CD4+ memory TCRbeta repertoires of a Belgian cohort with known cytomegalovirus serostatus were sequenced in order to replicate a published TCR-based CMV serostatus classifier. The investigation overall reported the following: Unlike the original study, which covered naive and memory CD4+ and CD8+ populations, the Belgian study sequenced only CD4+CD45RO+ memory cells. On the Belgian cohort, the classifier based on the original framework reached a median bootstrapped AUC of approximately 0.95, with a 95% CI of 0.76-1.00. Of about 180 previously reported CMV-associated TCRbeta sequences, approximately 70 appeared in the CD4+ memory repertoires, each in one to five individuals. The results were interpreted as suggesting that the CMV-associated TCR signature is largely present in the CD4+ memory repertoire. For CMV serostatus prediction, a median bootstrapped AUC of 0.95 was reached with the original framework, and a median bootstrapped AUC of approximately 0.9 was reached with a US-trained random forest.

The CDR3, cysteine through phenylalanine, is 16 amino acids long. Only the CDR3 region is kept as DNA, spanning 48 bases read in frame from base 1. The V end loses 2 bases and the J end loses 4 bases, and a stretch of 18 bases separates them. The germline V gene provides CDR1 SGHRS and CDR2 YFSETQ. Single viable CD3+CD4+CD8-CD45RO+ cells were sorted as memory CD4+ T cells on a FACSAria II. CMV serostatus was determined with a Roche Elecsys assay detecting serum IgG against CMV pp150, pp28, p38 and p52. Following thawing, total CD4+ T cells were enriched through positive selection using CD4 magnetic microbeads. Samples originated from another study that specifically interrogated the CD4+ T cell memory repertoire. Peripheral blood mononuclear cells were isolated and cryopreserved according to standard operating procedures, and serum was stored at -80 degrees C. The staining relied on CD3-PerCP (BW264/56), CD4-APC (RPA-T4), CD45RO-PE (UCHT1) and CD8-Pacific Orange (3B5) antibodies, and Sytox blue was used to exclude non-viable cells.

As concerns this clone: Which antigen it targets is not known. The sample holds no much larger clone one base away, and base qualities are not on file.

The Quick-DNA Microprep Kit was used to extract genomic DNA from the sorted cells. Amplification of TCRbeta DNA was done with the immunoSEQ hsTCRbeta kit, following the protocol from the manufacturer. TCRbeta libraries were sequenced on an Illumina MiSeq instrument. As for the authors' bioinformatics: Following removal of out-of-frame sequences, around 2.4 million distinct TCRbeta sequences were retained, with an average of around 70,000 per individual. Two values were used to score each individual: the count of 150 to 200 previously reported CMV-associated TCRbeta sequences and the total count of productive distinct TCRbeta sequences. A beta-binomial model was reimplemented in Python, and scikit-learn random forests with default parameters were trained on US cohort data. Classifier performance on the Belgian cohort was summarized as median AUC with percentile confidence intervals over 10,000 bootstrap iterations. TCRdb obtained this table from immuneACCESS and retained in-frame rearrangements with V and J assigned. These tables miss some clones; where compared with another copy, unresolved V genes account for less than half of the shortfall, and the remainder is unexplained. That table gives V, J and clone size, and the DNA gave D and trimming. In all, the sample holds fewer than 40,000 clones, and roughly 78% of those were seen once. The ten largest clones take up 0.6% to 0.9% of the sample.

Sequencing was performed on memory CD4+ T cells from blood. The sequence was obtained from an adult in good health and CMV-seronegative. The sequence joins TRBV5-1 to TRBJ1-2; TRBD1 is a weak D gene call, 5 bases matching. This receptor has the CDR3 CASSFLTGEFAYGYTF. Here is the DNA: TGCGCCAGCAGCTTTCTTACAGGAGAATTTGCCTATGGCTACACCTTC.